The 10 T cell receptor beta chains below were found in one sample sequenced in a study of T-cell reconstitution after alpha-beta-depleted transplantation in children. The TCRbeta library was prepared with unique molecular identifiers. One entry per CDR3 protein results from TCRdb running MiXCR on the PCR reads. The repertoire includes approximately 500,000 distinct CDR3 sequences, approximately 30% of them detected once, and 36% sits in the top ten. The material sequenced was PBMCs, taken before TCRalphabeta/CD19-depleted stem cell transplant. The receptors come from a boy less than two years old with Wiskott-Aldrich syndrome, due to receive a stem cell transplant.

The chain links TRBV11-2 to TRBJ2-1, with 9 bases that match TRBD2. The CDR3 is 17 amino acids. V shed 0 bases, J shed 4 bases, and the junction held 7 bases outside the gene matches. The germline V gene encodes CDR1 SGHAT and CDR2 FQNNGV. CDR3 bases: TGTGCCAGCAGCTTAGATCAAGAGACTAGCGGATACAATGAGCAGTTCTTC. It translates to CASSLDQETSGYNEQFF.

This clonotype was observed a few times. The V gene is TRBV12-3 or TRBV12-4, the J gene TRBJ2-1, with TRBD1 identical over 8 bases. V was clipped by 3 bases and J by 3 bases; unmatched bases: 4. The CDR3 is made up of 15 amino acids. CDR3 sequence (DNA): TGTGCCAGCAGTTTCGAACAGGGGGTCTACAATGAGCAGTTCTTC. Translation gives CASSFEQGVYNEQFF.

This chain connects TRBV29-1 to TRBJ2-7, with TRBD1 matching over 7 bases. CDR3 length equals 13 residues. Germline CDR1 SQVTM, CDR2 ANQGSEA. Losses at the gene ends were 4 bases for V and 5 bases for J; bases not matched to a gene: 8. The CDR3 DNA sequence: TGCAGCGTTGCTGGGACAGTAATCGACGAGCAGTACTTC. This gives the protein CSVAGTVIDEQYF.

J is TRBJ2-7 and V is TRBV5-1; a weak D match, TRBD1 (5 bases). The germline V gene encodes CDR1 SGHRS and CDR2 YFSETQ. The V end was cut by 1 base, the J end by 6 bases, with 8 bases between. The CDR3 covers 12 residues. The CDR3 loop is CASSLIGAEQYF. The DNA for the CDR3 is TGCGCCAGCAGCTTGATTGGGGCCGAGCAGTACTTC.

The chain uses TRBV5-6 and TRBJ2-2; D may be TRBD1 (6 bases). Germline CDR1 SGHDT, CDR2 YYEEEE. V gave up 4 bases and J gave up 4 bases, with 14 bases separating them. The CDR3 contains 15 residues. CDR3 nucleotides: TGTGCCAGCAGCGGGACACATAGAGGCACCGGGGAGCTGTTTTTT. Its protein product is CASSGTHRGTGELFF.

This clonotype was found a few times. The genes are TRBV21-1 and TRBJ1-2. TRBV21-1 is a pseudogene segment. The CDR3 has 14 amino acids. This CDR3 reads CASSKARRGSGYTF. CDR3 nucleotides: TGTGCCAGCAGCAAAGCCAGGCGGGGCTCTGGCTACACCTTC.

This chain joins TRBV29-1 and TRBJ2-7; D perhaps matches TRBD1 (5 bases). V lost 4 bases to trimming and J lost 4 bases, with 11 bases between them. Germline V lookup: CDR1 SQVTM, CDR2 ANQGSEA. The CDR3 is 12 residues long. The CDR3 nucleotides are TGCAGCGTTGTTATAGGGGTGTACGAGCAGTACTTC. It yields the protein CSVVIGVYEQYF.

This chain connects TRBV29-1 to TRBJ2-1; 7 bases map to TRBD1. Germline V CDR1 and CDR2: SQVTM, ANQGSEA. The CDR3 has 13 amino acids. V shed 2 bases, J shed 9 bases, and the junction held 7 bases outside the gene matches. DNA of the CDR3: TGCAGCGTTGAATCGAGACAGGGCGGTGAGCAGTTCTTC. It yields the protein CSVESRQGGEQFF.

This clonotype was detected only once. The chain carries TRBV15 and TRBJ2-1, with 11 bases matching TRBD2. CDR3 size: 15 residues. V trimming: 1 base; J trimming: 4 bases; junction bases outside the gene matches: 0. CDR1 and CDR2 from the germline V gene are LNHNV and YYDKDF (reference sequence). CDR3 bases: TGTGCCACCAGCAGAGGACTAGCGGGGTACAATGAGCAGTTCTTC. Its protein is CATSRGLAGYNEQFF.

This clonotype has just a few counts. This chain connects TRBV28 to TRBJ1-6; 7 nucleotides match TRBD1. Per the germline V gene, CDR1 is MDHEN and CDR2 is SYDVKM. After removal of 6 bases from V and 7 bases from J, the junction contained 12 bases not matched to a gene. CDR3 length: 16 amino acids. The CDR3 region has the DNA TGTGCCAGCAGGGCCAGTGAGACAGGGCGAAATTCACCCCTCCACTTT. This codes for CASRASETGRNSPLHF.